Described below is a single TCR beta chain sequence and its context. Its cognate antigen has yet to be identified. Per-nucleotide qualities are absent, and no much larger clonotype sits a single base away. This entry is derived from a study of blood T cell repertoires in COVID-19 (dated by TCRdb to 2018 to 2021). Background for the entire study: Collaborator samples came from the United States, Italy and Spain and covered acute and convalescent phases of COVID-19. The material from the prospective study consisted of cDNA or gDNA derived from T cells, B-cell-depleted T cells, or PBMCs. Deeply sampled blood TCRbeta repertoires from subjects exposed to, actively infected with, or recovered from COVID-19 were included in the dataset. The repertoires were made available in a free public database intended to serve as a resource for research on the immune response to SARS-CoV-2. Samples came from the ongoing ImmuneRACE study (first 160 participants) plus 1,254 subjects from 6 global collaborators. A de-identified subject ID, COVID-19 status, age in years and sex were almost always included in the sample metadata. Where HLA class I and class II types were available, the types were taken from metadata supplied by the sample provider, not from assay-based typing.

Overall results and qualifications from the work: The quantity of clinical and demographic metadata differed by source and by participant and was supplied without curation.

Whole blood was collected in K2EDTA tubes by collaborating institutions according to the institutions' own protocols. For TCRbeta analysis, collaborator samples were shipped as frozen whole blood, as isolated PBMCs, or as DNA extracted from either sample type. TCRbeta CDR3 regions were amplified from genomic DNA by means of the immunoSEQ Assay, a bias-controlled multiplex PCR. Processing in the source paper ran as follows. Nucleated cell counts per sample were estimated from amplification of reference gene primers within the assay. Sequence reads were collapsed and filtered to measure the absolute abundance of every unique TCRbeta CDR3 rearrangement. For each sample, productive Simpson clonality was calculated as the square root of Simpson's diversity index across productive rearrangements. Drawn from immuneACCESS, this table holds only the in-frame rearrangements with V and J called that TCRdb kept. Clones are partly lost; checked studies trace under half to an unresolved V gene and leave the rest unexplained. V, J and clone size were drawn from that table, and D and trimming were deduced from the DNA. A total of over 250,000 clones appear in this sample, 70% to 90% of them only once. Jointly, the top ten make up around 10% of the sample.

The sample comprised peripheral blood. The sequence derives from a woman in her seventies with acute or convalescent COVID-19.

The CDR3 sequence is CASSPDRGIGGYTF. The DNA is TGTGCCAGCAGCCCGGACAGGGGAATCGGAGGCTACACCTTC. The chain employs TRBV7-9 and TRBJ1-2, with 9 bases matching TRBD1. The CDR3 has 14 amino acids, counting the end cysteine and phenylalanine. The sequence is cut down to CDR3 DNA, 42 bases in frame from base 1. The germline V end is reduced by 5 bases and the J end by 8 bases; junction bases left unmatched: 9. Looking up the germline V gene (reference sequence) yields CDR1 SEHNR and CDR2 FQNEAQ.